This T cell receptor beta chain comes out of a study of blood T cell repertoires in COVID-19. Across the whole study: Acute-phase and convalescent COVID-19 samples originated in the United States, Italy and Spain.

This table comes from immunoSEQ multiplex PCR, and its TCRdb copy is limited to in-frame clones, with some not included. Here the sample spans roughly 43,000 clones, around 86% being singletons. This clone was recorded once. V lost 4 bases to trimming and J lost 5 bases, with 9 bases between them. The germline V gene has CDR1 SGHKS and CDR2 YYEKEE (reference sequence). The length of the CDR3 is 12 residues. The chain joins TRBV5-5 to TRBJ1-1; a possible D gene is TRBD1 (5 bases). The clonotype comes from a man aged 55 to 70 with active COVID-19. Material: peripheral blood. The CDR3 DNA is TGTGCCAGCAGCCGCAAGGGGACTGAAGCTTTCTTT. Protein: CASSRKGTEAFF. Full variable domain (remainder filled in from reference TRBV5-5 and TRBJ1-1): DAGVTQSPTHLIKTRGQQVTLRCSPISGHKSVSWYQQVLGQGPQFIFQYYEKEERGRGNFPDRFSARQFPNYSSELNVNALLLGDSALYLCASSRKGTEAFFGQGTRLTVV.